This section outlines one T cell receptor beta chain sequence together with its context. Its antigen remains unidentified. The data are from a study of T-cell memory formation after mild COVID-19. Findings of the study overall: While clones contracting from day 15 to 85 were balanced between CD4 and CD8, later expanders leaned CD4+. Proof of SARS-CoV-2 specificity was absent for the second-wave clones that crested on day 37. CD4+ contracting clones were mainly CM and EM; CD8+ ones, EMRA.

The TCR alpha and TCR beta cDNA libraries, bearing sample barcodes and UMIs, were generated by 5'RACE using constant-segment primers. TCRdb reanalysed the 5' RACE reads using MiXCR and keeps one entry per CDR3 protein. The sample lists 300,000 to 400,000 distinct CDR3 sequences, roughly an eighth occurring once. This CDR3 has 13 amino acids. V was shortened by 6 bases and J by 7 bases, with 13 bases between the two germline ends. Germline V gene data show CDR1 as MNHEY and CDR2 as SVGAGI. The receptor comes from a man aged 18 to 35 who had mild COVID-19 (a few samples of this study predate the infection). Cell type and time point are not known. The chain is built from TRBV6-5 and TRBJ2-1; no clear D gene. Sequencing was done on a sample of PBMCs or a T cell subset sorted from them (not recorded which). DNA of the CDR3: TGTGCCAGCAGCGACGGGTCGGTGAATGAGCAGTTCTTC. It codes for CASSDGSVNEQFF.